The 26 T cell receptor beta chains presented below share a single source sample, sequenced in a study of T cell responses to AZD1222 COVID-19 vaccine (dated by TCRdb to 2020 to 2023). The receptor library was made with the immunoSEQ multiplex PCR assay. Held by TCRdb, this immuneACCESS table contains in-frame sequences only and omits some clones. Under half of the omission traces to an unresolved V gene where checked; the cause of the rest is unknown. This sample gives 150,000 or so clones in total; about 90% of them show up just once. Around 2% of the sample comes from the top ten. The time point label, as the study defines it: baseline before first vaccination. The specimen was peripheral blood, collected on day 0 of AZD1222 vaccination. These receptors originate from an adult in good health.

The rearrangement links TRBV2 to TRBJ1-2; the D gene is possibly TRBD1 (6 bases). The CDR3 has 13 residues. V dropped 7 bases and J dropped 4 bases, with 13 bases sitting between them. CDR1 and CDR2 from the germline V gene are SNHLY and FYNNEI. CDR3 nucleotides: TGTGCCAGCAATAGGGGGGACCTCTATGGCTACACCTTC. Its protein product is CASNRGDLYGYTF.

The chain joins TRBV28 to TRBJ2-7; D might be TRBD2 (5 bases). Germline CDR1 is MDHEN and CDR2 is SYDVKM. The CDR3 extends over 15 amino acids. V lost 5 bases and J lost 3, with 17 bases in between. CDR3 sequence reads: CASSPNTEEVYEQYF. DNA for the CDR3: TGTGCCAGCAGTCCCAACACGGAGGAGGTCTACGAGCAGTACTTC.

In nucleotides, the CDR3 is TGTGCCAGCAGTAGGGGTTCTGGAGAGACCCAGTACTTC. Its protein product is CASSRGSGETQYF. The V and J genes are TRBV11-3 and TRBJ2-5; a weak D match, TRBD1 (5 bases). The ends were cut back, 6 bases at V and 4 bases at J, with 12 bases in the middle. This CDR3 spans 13 amino acids. In germline, CDR1 is SGHNT, CDR2 YENEEA.

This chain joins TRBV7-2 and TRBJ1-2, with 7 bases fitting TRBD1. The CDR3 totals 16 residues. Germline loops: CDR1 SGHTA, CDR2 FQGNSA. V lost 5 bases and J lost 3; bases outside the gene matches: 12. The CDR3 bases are TGTGCCAGCAGCGAATCTTGGGGACAGACCCACTATGGCTACACCTTC. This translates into CASSESWGQTHYGYTF.

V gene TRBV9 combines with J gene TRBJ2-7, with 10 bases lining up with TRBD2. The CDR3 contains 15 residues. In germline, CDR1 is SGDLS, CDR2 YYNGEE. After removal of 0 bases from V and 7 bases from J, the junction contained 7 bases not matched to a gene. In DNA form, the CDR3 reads TGTGCCAGCAGCGTAGGAGCGGGGGGGCGAGTAGAGCAGTACTTC. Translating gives CASSVGAGGRVEQYF.

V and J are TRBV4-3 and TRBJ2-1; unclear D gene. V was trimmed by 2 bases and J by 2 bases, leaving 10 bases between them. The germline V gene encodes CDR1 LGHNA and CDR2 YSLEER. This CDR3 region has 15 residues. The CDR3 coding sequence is TGCGCCAGCAGCCAATCCCCCGGGCCCTACAATGAGCAGTTCTTC. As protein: CASSQSPGPYNEQFF.

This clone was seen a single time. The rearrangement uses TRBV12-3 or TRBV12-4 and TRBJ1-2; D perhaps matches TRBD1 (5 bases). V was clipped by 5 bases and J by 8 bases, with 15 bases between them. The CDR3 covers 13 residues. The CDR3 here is CASSPTPGGGYTF. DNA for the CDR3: TGTGCCAGCAGTCCCACCCCCGGGGGGGGCTACACCTTC.

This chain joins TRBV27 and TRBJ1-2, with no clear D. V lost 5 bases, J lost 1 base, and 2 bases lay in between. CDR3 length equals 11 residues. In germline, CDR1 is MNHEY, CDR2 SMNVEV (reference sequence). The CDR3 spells CASSLNYGYTF. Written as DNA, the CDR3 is TGTGCCAGCAGTCTTAACTATGGCTACACCTTC.

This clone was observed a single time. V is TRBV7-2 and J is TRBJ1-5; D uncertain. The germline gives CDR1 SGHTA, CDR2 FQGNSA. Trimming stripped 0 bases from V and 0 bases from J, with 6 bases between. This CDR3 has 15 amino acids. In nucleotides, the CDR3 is TGTGCCAGCAGCTTAGCATGGAATAGCAATCAGCCCCAGCATTTT. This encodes CASSLAWNSNQPQHF.

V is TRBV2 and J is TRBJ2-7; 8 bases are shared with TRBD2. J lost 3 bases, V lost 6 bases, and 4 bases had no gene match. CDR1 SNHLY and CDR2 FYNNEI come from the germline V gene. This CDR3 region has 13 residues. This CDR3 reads CASRRGALYEQYF. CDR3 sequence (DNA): TGTGCCAGCAGGCGGGGGGCACTCTACGAGCAGTACTTC. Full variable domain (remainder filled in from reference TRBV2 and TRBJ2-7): EPEVTQTPSHQVTQMGQEVILRCVPISNHLYFYWYRQILGQKVEFLVSFYNNEISEKSEIFDDQFSVERPDGSNFTLKIRSTKLEDSAMYFCASRRGALYEQYFGPGTRLTVT.

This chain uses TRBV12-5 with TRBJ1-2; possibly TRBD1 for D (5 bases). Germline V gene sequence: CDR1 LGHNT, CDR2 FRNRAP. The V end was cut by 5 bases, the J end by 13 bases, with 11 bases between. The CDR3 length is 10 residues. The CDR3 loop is CASGLQGCTF. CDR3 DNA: TGTGCTAGTGGTCTCCAGGGATGCACCTTC.

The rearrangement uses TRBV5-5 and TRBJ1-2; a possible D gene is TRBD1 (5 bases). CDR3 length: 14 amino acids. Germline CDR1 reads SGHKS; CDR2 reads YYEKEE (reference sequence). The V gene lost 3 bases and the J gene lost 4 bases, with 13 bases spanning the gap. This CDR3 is CASSSSGTVYGYTF. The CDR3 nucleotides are TGTGCCAGCAGCTCCTCCGGGACGGTCTATGGCTACACCTTC. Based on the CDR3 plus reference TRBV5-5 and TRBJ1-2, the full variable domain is DAGVTQSPTHLIKTRGQQVTLRCSPISGHKSVSWYQQVLGQGPQFIFQYYEKEERGRGNFPDRFSARQFPNYSSELNVNALLLGDSALYLCASSSSGTVYGYTFGSGTRLTVV.

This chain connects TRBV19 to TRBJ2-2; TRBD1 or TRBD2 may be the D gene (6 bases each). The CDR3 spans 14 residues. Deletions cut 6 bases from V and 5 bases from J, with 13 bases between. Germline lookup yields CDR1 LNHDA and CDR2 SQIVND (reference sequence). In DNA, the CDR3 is TGTGCCAGTAGGAAGGGGGGCCGAACCGGGGAGCTGTTTTTT. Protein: CASRKGGRTGELFF.

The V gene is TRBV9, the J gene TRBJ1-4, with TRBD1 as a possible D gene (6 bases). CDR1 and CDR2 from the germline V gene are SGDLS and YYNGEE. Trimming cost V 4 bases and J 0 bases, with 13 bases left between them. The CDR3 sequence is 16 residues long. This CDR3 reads CASSLRQVATNEKLFF. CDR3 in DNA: TGTGCCAGCAGCCTGCGACAGGTTGCAACTAATGAAAAACTGTTTTTT.

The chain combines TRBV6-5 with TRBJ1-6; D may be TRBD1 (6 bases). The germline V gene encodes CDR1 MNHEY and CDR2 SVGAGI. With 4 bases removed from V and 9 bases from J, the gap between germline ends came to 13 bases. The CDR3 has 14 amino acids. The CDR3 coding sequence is TGTGCCAGCAGTTCCCGGACAGCGGGTTCACCCCTCCACTTT. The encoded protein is CASSSRTAGSPLHF.

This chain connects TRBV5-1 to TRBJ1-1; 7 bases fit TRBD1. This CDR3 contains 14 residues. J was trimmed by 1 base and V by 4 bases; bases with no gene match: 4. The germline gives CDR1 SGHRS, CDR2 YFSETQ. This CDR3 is CASSGGQRNTEAFF. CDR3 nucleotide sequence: TGCGCCAGCAGCGGGGGACAGAGGAACACTGAAGCTTTCTTT.

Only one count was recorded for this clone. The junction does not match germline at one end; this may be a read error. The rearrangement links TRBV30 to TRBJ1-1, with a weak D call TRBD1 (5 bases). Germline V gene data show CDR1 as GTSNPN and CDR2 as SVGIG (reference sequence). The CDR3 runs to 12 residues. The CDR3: CGVTAVNTEAFF. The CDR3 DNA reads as TGCGGAGTGACAGCCGTGAACACTGAAGCTTTCTTT.

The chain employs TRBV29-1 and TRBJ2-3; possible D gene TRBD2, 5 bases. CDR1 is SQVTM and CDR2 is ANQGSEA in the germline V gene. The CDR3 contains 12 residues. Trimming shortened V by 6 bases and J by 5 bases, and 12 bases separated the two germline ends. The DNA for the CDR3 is TGCAGCGTCGGACTTGGTGTAGATACGCAGTATTTT. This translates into CSVGLGVDTQYF.

The CDR3 DNA reads TGTGCCAGTATCCGGGGGGGACCGAACACTGAAGCTTTCTTT. Translating gives CASIRGGPNTEAFF. The gene calls are TRBV19 and TRBJ1-1, with D perhaps TRBD1 (5 bases). Trimming took off 7 bases at V and 1 base at J, with 13 bases between the two ends. The germline V gene encodes CDR1 LNHDA and CDR2 SQIVND (reference sequence). CDR3 length: 14 residues.

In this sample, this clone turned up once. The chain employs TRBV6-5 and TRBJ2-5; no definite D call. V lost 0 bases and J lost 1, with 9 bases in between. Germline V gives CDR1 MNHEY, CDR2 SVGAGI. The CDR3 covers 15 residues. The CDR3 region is CASSYSDRSQETQYF. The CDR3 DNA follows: TGTGCCAGCAGTTACTCGGACCGATCCCAAGAGACCCAGTACTTC.

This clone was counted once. For the CDR3, the DNA is TGTGCCAGCAGTTTTACCGGGGACGGTTACGAGCAGTACTTC. Amino acid sequence: CASSFTGDGYEQYF. The chain employs TRBV27 and TRBJ2-7; D might be TRBD1 or TRBD2, each matching 5 bases. The CDR3 length is 14 residues. V shed 3 bases and J shed 4 bases, with 13 bases lying between them. Germline assignment: CDR1 MNHEY and CDR2 SMNVEV (reference sequence).

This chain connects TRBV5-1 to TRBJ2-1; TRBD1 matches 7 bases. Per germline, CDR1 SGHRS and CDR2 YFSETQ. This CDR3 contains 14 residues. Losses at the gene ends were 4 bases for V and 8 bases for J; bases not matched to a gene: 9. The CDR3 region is CASSTTGQLHEQFF. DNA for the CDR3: TGCGCCAGCAGCACGACAGGGCAGCTCCATGAGCAGTTCTTC.

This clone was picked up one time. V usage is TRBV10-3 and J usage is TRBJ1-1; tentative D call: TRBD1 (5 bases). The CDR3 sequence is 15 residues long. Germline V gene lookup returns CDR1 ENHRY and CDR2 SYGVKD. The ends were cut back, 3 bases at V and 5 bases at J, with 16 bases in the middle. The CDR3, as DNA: TGTGCCATCAGTGATGGGACCTCTGGAAGGACTGAAGCTTTCTTT. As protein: CAISDGTSGRTEAFF.

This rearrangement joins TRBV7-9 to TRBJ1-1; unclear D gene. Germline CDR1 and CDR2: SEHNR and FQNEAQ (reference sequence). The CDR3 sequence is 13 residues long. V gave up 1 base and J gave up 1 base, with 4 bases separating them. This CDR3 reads CASSLGQNTEAFF. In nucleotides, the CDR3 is TGTGCCAGCAGCTTAGGGCAGAACACTGAAGCTTTCTTT.

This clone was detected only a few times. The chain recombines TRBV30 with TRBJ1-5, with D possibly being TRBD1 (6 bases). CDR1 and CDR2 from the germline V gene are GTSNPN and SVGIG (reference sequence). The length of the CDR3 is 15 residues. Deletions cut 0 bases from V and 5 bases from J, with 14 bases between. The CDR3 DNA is TGTGCCTGGAGTGTAGGGACATATACGGATCAGCCCCAGCATTTT. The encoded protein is CAWSVGTYTDQPQHF.

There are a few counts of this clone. CDR3 loop: CASRVAGVANTGELFF. For the CDR3, the DNA is TGTGCCAGCAGAGTAGCGGGGGTTGCGAACACCGGGGAGCTGTTTTTT. V is TRBV2 and J is TRBJ2-2, with 9 positions matching TRBD2. Losses at the gene ends were 6 bases for V and 0 bases for J; bases not matched to a gene: 5. Germline V gene data show CDR1 as SNHLY and CDR2 as FYNNEI. CDR3 length equals 16 residues.